This entry describes one T cell receptor (beta chain). This entry is derived from a study of PD-L1 blockade in urothelial cancer. Trimming shortened V by 4 bases and J by 8 bases, and 18 bases separated the two germline ends. The CDR3 runs 15 residues. Germline values: CDR1 SGHDT, CDR2 YYEEEE. Libraries were prepared by immunoSEQ multiplex PCR; TCRdb keeps only in-frame clonotypes and omits some of them. This table holds fewer than 130,000 clones, 70% to 85% found once. The chain has TRBV5-6 and TRBJ1-4, with D unresolved. This specimen consisted of PBMCs, obtained around atezolizumab (anti-PD-L1) treatment. This TCR was recovered from a middle-aged man with urothelial cancer. The CDR3 sequence is CASSPSPRQWEKLFF. The CDR3 bases are TGTGCCAGCAGCCCAAGTCCCAGGCAGTGGGAAAAACTGTTTTTT.